This T cell receptor beta chain comes out of a study of cytomegalovirus exposure and HLA in healthy donors. Findings and caveats of the study: Using a false discovery rate of 0.05, a later analysis showed that 15,000 to 20,000 TCR beta sequences were associated with HLA alleles. An analysis done earlier found most TCR beta V segments productive about 87% or about 30% of the time. Most TCR sequences proved rare, with some public TCRs found in many donors.

CDR1 is SGDLS, CDR2 YYNGEE, per germline. The germline V and J ends were trimmed by 2 bases and 3 bases, with 11 bases remaining between them. The CDR3 sequence is 14 residues long. In this sample, this clone turned up once. The antigen is not known. Primers for the PCR totalled 60 Vbeta and 13 Jbeta. Sequencing used immunoSEQ multiplex PCR; TCRdb keeps in-frame clones, though not all of them. The sample contains 90,000 to 100,000 clones, 76% of which appear only once. This chain connects TRBV9 to TRBJ1-1, with D possibly being TRBD1 (5 bases). The sequence derives from a middle-aged man in good health and CMV-seronegative. Sequencing was done on a sample of PBMCs. Here the CDR3 DNA reads TGTGCCAGCAGCGTCGGTTGGGGGGACACTGAAGCTTTCTTT. Translation gives CASSVGWGDTEAFF.